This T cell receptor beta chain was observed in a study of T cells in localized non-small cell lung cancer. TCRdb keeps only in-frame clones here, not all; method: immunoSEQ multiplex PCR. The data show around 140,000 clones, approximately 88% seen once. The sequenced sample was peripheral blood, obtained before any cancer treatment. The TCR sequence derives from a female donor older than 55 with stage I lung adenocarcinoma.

The CDR3 region has the DNA TGTGCCAGCTCACCTAACCTACAGGGGGCTTCAGAAGCTTTCTTT. Its translation: CASSPNLQGASEAFF. The V gene is TRBV18, the J gene TRBJ1-1; 9 nucleotides align to TRBD1. The CDR3 is 15 amino acids. The V segment lost 3 bases and the J segment 8 bases; nucleotides outside the gene matches: 10. CDR1 KGHSH and CDR2 LQKENI come from the germline V gene. The variable domain in full, completed from reference TRBV18 and TRBJ1-1, reads NAGVMQNPRHLVRRRGQEARLRCSPMKGHSHVYWYRQLPEEGLKFMVYLQKENIIDESGMPKERFSAEFPKEGPSILRIQQVVRGDSAAYFCASSPNLQGASEAFFGQGTRLTVV.